This TCR beta chain was sequenced for a study of long-term antiretroviral therapy in people with HIV. Whole-study context: Samples collected earliest predate the 2015 immediate-ART recommendation by about a decade.

The V and J ends lost 11 bases and 1 base respectively, with 6 bases between them. Germline V lookup: CDR1 SNHLY, CDR2 FYNNEI. The CDR3 has 12 residues. The libraries were made with immunoSEQ v3.0 at survey level. The repertoire was sequenced with immunoSEQ multiplex PCR; TCRdb's copy has only in-frame clones and lacks some. The sample contains about 16,000 clones, more than 70% of which appear only once. Held in samples before DNA extraction were 1-10 million cryopreserved PBMC. This specimen was unsorted PBMCs, taken 6.9 years after starting antiretroviral therapy. The V and J genes are TRBV2 and TRBJ2-6; D call uncertain. The TCR sequence derives from a man aged 50 or older with HIV. The CDR3 loop reads CAYHSGANVLTF. DNA for the CDR3: TGTGCCTATCATTCTGGGGCCAACGTCCTGACTTTC.